What follows are 26 T cell receptor beta chains derived from one specimen sequenced in a study of shared clonotypes between healthy human individuals. Measured with immunoSEQ multiplex PCR; TCRdb has only the in-frame clones, and not every one. The sample carries 780,000 or so clones, 72% recorded once. The source material was memory CD4+ T cells sorted from blood. As for subset: CD45RA-negative fraction. These receptors were obtained from a woman aged 25-40 years in good health.

This chain uses TRBV21-1 with TRBJ2-1; TRBD2, as called in the table, went unchecked against the DNA. TRBV21-1 is noted as a pseudogene. The CDR3 runs to 18 residues. CDR3 sequence reads: CASSKVRTSGRALNEQFF. The CDR3 region has the DNA TGTGCCAGCAGCAAAGTGAGAACTAGCGGGAGGGCATTGAATGAGCAGTTCTTC.

In regard to this clone: In the same sample, other DNA sequences code for this CDR3. CDR3 sequence (DNA): TGTGCCAGCTCCCCCGGGACTAGCGGGGCCTACGAGCAGTACTTC. It translates to CASSPGTSGAYEQYF. The chain links TRBV18 to TRBJ2-7; 13 bases map to TRBD2. Germline-derived CDR1 and CDR2 are KGHSH and LQKENI. Unmatched junction bases numbered 4, after V lost 6 bases and J lost 2 bases. The CDR3 loop spans 15 amino acids.

The J gene is TRBJ2-4, the V gene TRBV10-3; 9 bases are a match to TRBD1. CDR1 and CDR2 (germline): ENHRY, SYGVKD. V was clipped by 8 bases and J by 3 bases; unmatched bases: 2. The CDR3 spans 13 residues. DNA of the CDR3: TGTGCCATCCGGGACAGGGACAAAAACATTCAGTACTTC. It codes for CAIRDRDKNIQYF.

This clone has a handful of counts. The chain uses TRBV27 and TRBJ2-7, with 14 nucleotides matching TRBD2. The CDR3 has 16 residues. Trimming took 6 bases from V and 4 from J; bases not matched to a gene: 8. Per germline, CDR1 MNHEY and CDR2 SMNVEV (reference sequence). CDR3 sequence (DNA): TGTGCCAGCAGGCCGGGACTAGCGGGAGTTGGTTACGAGCAGTACTTC. It codes for CASRPGLAGVGYEQYF.

This clone was observed a handful of times. V is TRBV30 and J is TRBJ2-7, with D uncertain. There are 11 residues in the CDR3. Trimming stripped 2 bases from V and 4 bases from J, with 6 bases between. Germline values: CDR1 GTSNPN, CDR2 SVGIG (reference sequence). The CDR3 nucleotides read TGTGCCTGGAGTAGACCATACGAGCAGTACTTC. Translating gives CAWSRPYEQYF. The variable domain in full, with the rest retrieved from reference TRBV30 and TRBJ2-7, is SQTIHQWPATLVQPVGSPLSLECTVEGTSNPNLYWYRQAAGRGLQLLFYSVGIGQISSEVPQNLSASRPQDRQFILSSKKLLLSDSGFYLCAWSRPYEQYFGPGTRLTVT.

There are a few counts of this clone. J is TRBJ1-2 and V is TRBV27; 7 bases align to TRBD1. V lost 7 bases and J lost 2; bases outside the gene matches: 4. Germline CDR1 reads MNHEY; CDR2 reads SMNVEV (reference sequence). This CDR3 has 13 amino acids. CDR3 sequence reads: CASKQGENYGYTF. As DNA, the CDR3 is TGTGCCAGCAAGCAGGGGGAGAACTATGGCTACACCTTC.

The chain joins TRBV28 to TRBJ2-3; TRBD2 might be the D (6 bases). V dropped 3 bases and J dropped 2 bases, with 12 bases sitting between them. The germline V gene has CDR1 MDHEN and CDR2 SYDVKM. This CDR3 has 15 amino acids. The CDR3 sequence is CASSLGSGVTDTQYF. The CDR3 DNA reads TGTGCCAGCAGTTTGGGTAGCGGAGTCACAGATACGCAGTATTTT. Together with reference TRBV28 and TRBJ2-3, the CDR3 gives the full variable domain: DVKVTQSSRYLVKRTGEKVFLECVQDMDHENMFWYRQDPGLGLRLIYFSYDVKMKEKGDIPEGYSVSREKKERFSLILESASTNQTSMYLCASSLGSGVTDTQYFGPGTRLTVL.

V and J are TRBV7-7 and TRBJ2-1, with D uncertain. Trimming pared 2 bases from V and 4 bases from J, leaving 6 bases between. Per germline, CDR1 SSHAT and CDR2 FNYEAQ (reference sequence). This CDR3 is 13 amino acids long. The CDR3 bases are TGTGCCAGCAGCTTATCAACATACAATGAGCAGTTCTTC. Its translation: CASSLSTYNEQFF. Full variable domain (outside the CDR3, taken from reference TRBV7-7 and TRBJ2-1): GAGVSQSPRYKVTKRGQDVTLRCDPISSHATLYWYQQALGQGPEFLTYFNYEAQPDKSGLPSDRFSAERPEGSISTLTIQRTEQRDSAMYRCASSLSTYNEQFFGPGTRLTVL.

Points on this clone: This sample also contains other DNA sequences that code for the same CDR3. The CDR3 region is CASSLSFGDSSYEQYF. DNA for the CDR3: TGCGCCAGCAGCCTATCATTTGGGGACTCATCCTACGAGCAGTACTTC. The chain joins TRBV5-1 to TRBJ2-7, with D maybe TRBD2 (6 bases). Germline V CDR1 and CDR2: SGHRS, YFSETQ. The CDR3 consists of 16 residues. Trimming removed 4 bases from V and 1 base from J, with 18 bases in between.

V usage is TRBV29-1 and J usage is TRBJ1-1, with D uncertain. From germline, CDR1 is SQVTM and CDR2 ANQGSEA. The CDR3 totals 9 residues. The CDR3, as DNA: TGCACCACGGGATCTGAAGCTTTCTTT. Translating gives CTTGSEAFF.

This rearrangement joins TRBV6-5 to TRBJ2-7; 7 nucleotides agree with TRBD1. The J segment lost 6 bases and the V segment lost 4 bases, leaving 3 bases of the junction unmatched. CDR1 and CDR2 from the germline V gene are MNHEY and SVGAGI. This CDR3 has 12 residues. The CDR3 loop reads CASSLNRGEQYF. The CDR3 DNA reads as TGTGCCAGCAGTTTAAACAGGGGCGAGCAGTACTTC.

DNA of the CDR3: TGTGCCAGCAGCCCCCGCCGACTAGCGGGAGATGCCCTATCCTACGAGCAGTACTTC. It codes for CASSPRRLAGDALSYEQYF. The V call is TRBV7-6, the J call TRBJ2-7; 12 bases line up with TRBD2. The V segment lost 5 bases and the J segment 1 base; nucleotides outside the gene matches: 15. In germline, CDR1 is SGHVS, CDR2 FNYEAQ. The CDR3 totals 19 residues.

Here the CDR3 DNA reads TGCGCCAGCAGCCGCTCCACGGACAGAGCCTACAATGAGCAGTTCTTC. This codes for CASSRSTDRAYNEQFF. The J gene is TRBJ2-1, the V gene TRBV4-1; TRBD1 is a possible D gene (6 bases). Germline CDR1 is MGHRA and CDR2 is YSYEKL. The V end was cut by 4 bases, the J end by 2 bases, with 15 bases between. The CDR3 spans 16 residues.

The rearrangement links TRBV5-1 to TRBJ2-5; no clear D gene. Germline V CDR1 and CDR2: SGHRS, YFSETQ. This CDR3 is built from 14 residues. Trimming removed 4 bases at V and 5 bases at J, with 15 bases between. This chain's CDR3 is CASSATDPRETQYF. As DNA, the CDR3 is TGCGCCAGCAGCGCAACAGACCCCCGCGAGACCCAGTACTTC.

The V call is TRBV7-2, the J call TRBJ1-2, with 8 bases aligning to TRBD1. V was pared by 5 bases and J by 4 bases, with 12 bases of the junction left unmatched. CDR1 is SGHTA, CDR2 FQGNSA, per germline. This CDR3 region has 16 residues. CDR3 sequence reads: CASSPGGTGSTYGYTF. The CDR3 DNA is TGTGCCAGCAGCCCGGGGGGGACAGGTTCGACCTATGGCTACACCTTC.

The chain recombines TRBV7-9 with TRBJ1-4; 12 nucleotides agree with TRBD1. V was pared by 4 bases and J by 10 bases, with 7 bases of the junction left unmatched. CDR1 is SEHNR and CDR2 is FQNEAQ in the germline V gene (reference sequence). The CDR3 sequence is 15 residues long. In DNA, the CDR3 is TGTGCCAGCAGCTCGGGGACAGGGGGCTTGGTAAAACTGTTTTTT. It yields the protein CASSSGTGGLVKLFF. The full variable domain, rest sourced from reference TRBV7-9 and TRBJ1-4, is DTGVSQNPRHKITKRGQNVTFRCDPISEHNRLYWYRQTLGQGPEFLTYFQNEAQLEKSRLLSDRFSAERPKGSFSTLEIQRTEQGDSAMYLCASSSGTGGLVKLFFGSGTQLSVL.

This clone was recorded a few times. The CDR3 DNA follows: TGTGCCAGCAGTGTCTCCGGGACAGGGGCGAGAGAGCAGTACTTC. It yields the protein CASSVSGTGAREQYF. The chain recombines TRBV28 with TRBJ2-7; 10 bases are a match to TRBD1. J was trimmed by 7 bases and V by 5 bases; bases with no gene match: 11. The germline CDR1 and CDR2 sequences are MDHEN and SYDVKM. This CDR3 contains 15 residues.

This chain links TRBV6-6 with TRBJ1-1; 9 bases map to TRBD1. Per the germline V gene, CDR1 is MNHNY and CDR2 is SVGAGI (reference sequence). J was trimmed by 5 bases and V by 4 bases; bases with no gene match: 5. The CDR3 covers 14 residues. The CDR3 coding sequence is TGTGCCAGCAGTTTAGACAGGGGGGGGACTGAAGCTTTCTTT. It is translated as CASSLDRGGTEAFF.

The rearrangement links TRBV7-2 to TRBJ2-3; TRBD1 matches 10 bases. Germline V gene lookup returns CDR1 SGHTA and CDR2 FQGNSA. The junction had 2 bases not matched to a gene; V was cut back by 5 bases and J by 0 bases. There are 15 residues in the CDR3. In DNA form, the CDR3 reads TGTGCCAGCAGCGGACAGGGGGTGAGCACAGATACGCAGTATTTT. Protein product: CASSGQGVSTDTQYF.

The DNA of the CDR3 is TGTGCCAGCAGCGTTTCTGTCGCTAGCGGGAGGGGGAATGAGCAGTTCTTC. It codes for CASSVSVASGRGNEQFF. V gene TRBV9 combines with J gene TRBJ2-1; 12 nucleotides agree with TRBD2. Germline values: CDR1 SGDLS, CDR2 YYNGEE. The length of the CDR3 is 17 residues. Losses at the gene ends were 2 bases for V and 7 bases for J; bases not matched to a gene: 10.

The chain combines TRBV29-1 with TRBJ2-7; weak D call: TRBD1 (6 bases). The germline V and J ends were trimmed by 5 bases and 4 bases, with 9 bases remaining between them. This CDR3 is 11 amino acids long. Germline CDR1 is SQVTM and CDR2 is ANQGSEA. The CDR3, as DNA: TGCAGCGTTCACACAGGGTACGAGCAGTACTTC. This sequence encodes CSVHTGYEQYF.

The CDR3 nucleotides are TGTGCCAGTAGTACCCGCGTGTTAGCGGGAGAGCCAGATACGCAGTATTTT. Protein: CASSTRVLAGEPDTQYF. The gene calls are TRBV19 and TRBJ2-3; 9 nucleotides agree with TRBD2. The germline CDR1 and CDR2 sequences are LNHDA and SQIVND (reference sequence). The CDR3 has 17 residues. The ends lost 4 bases at V and 4 bases at J; junction bases unmatched: 12.

CDR3 loop: CASSPNGGLNQETQYF. As DNA, the CDR3 is TGTGCCAGCAGCCCTAACGGGGGACTAAACCAAGAGACCCAGTACTTC. The chain employs TRBV7-8 and TRBJ2-5, with TRBD2 matching over 7 bases. With 5 bases clipped from V and 0 bases from J, the junction kept 9 bases outside the gene matches. Germline CDR1 and CDR2: SGHVS and FQNEAQ. The CDR3 is 16 amino acids.

The rearrangement links TRBV28 to TRBJ2-1, with a possible D match to TRBD1 (6 bases). The CDR3 runs to 16 residues. V was cut by 1 base and J by 8 bases, with 18 bases left in between. The germline V gene has CDR1 MDHEN and CDR2 SYDVKM. CDR3 coding DNA: TGTGCCAGCAGTTTATTGGGACAAGGGAGTTCGGATGAGCAGTTCTTC. It codes for CASSLLGQGSSDEQFF.

This clone was seen more than once but under ten times. CDR3: CASSPLINTGELFF. Written as DNA, the CDR3 is TGTGCCAGCAGTCCCTTGATTAACACCGGGGAGCTGTTTTTT. V and J are TRBV2 and TRBJ2-2; D is uncertain. The CDR3 loop spans 14 amino acids. V was cut by 5 bases and J by 2 bases, with 9 bases left in between. The V gene's germline CDR1 is SNHLY and CDR2 FYNNEI.

The genes are TRBV7-6 and TRBJ2-7; D is perhaps TRBD2 (6 bases). Germline lookup yields CDR1 SGHVS and CDR2 FNYEAQ. The CDR3 covers 14 residues. V was trimmed by 1 base and J by 7 bases, leaving 14 bases between them. CDR3 amino acids: CASSLGTTGWEQYF. As DNA, the CDR3 is TGTGCCAGCAGCTTAGGGACTACCGGATGGGAGCAGTACTTC.